This T cell receptor beta chain was observed in a study of OX40 agonist ivuxolimab in advanced cancers. The method was immunoSEQ multiplex PCR; TCRdb's version includes in-frame clones alone and lacks a portion of them. The sample records tens of thousands of clones, roughly nine tenths being singletons. The specimen was CD4+ or CD8+ T cells sorted from blood, collected in a trial of the OX40 agonist ivuxolimab. The receptor was derived from an adult with an advanced solid tumor such as melanoma, head and neck, liver or kidney cancer.

The DNA of the CDR3 is TGTGCCAGCAGCTTAGCGGTTGGGACAGGGGACGTCACTAATGAAAAACTGTTTTTT. Translating gives CASSLAVGTGDVTNEKLFF. The chain combines TRBV7-6 with TRBJ1-4; 10 positions agree with TRBD1. The J segment lost 2 bases and the V segment lost 0 bases, leaving 9 bases of the junction unmatched. There are 19 residues in the CDR3. The V gene's germline CDR1 is SGHVS and CDR2 FNYEAQ.